The present entry profiles one TCR beta chain with its context. This sample is part of a study of cytomegalovirus exposure and HLA in healthy donors. Looking at the study overall: The approximately 710 first-cohort repertoires and the approximately 130 validation repertoires shared the same platform, a later analysis reported.

This CDR3 has 15 residues. With 3 bases clipped from V and 3 bases from J, the junction kept 8 bases outside the gene matches. Looked up from germline, CDR1 is LNHDA and CDR2 is SQIVND (reference sequence). Profiled with immunoSEQ multiplex PCR; TCRdb holds only in-frame clones, not every one. The sample has over 80,000 clones, about 85% seen once. Sequencing input: PBMCs. The TCR was taken from a man aged 18 to 30 in good health and CMV-seropositive. This chain joins TRBV19 and TRBJ2-7; 7 bases line up with TRBD2. CDR3 nucleotides: TGTGCCAGTAGTATGGGGACTATATCGGACTACGAGCAGTACTTC. It yields the protein CASSMGTISDYEQYF.